Listed below are T cell receptor beta chains from one sample, sequenced in a study of regulatory T cells in long-lasting Graves disease. TCRdb ran MiXCR on the multiplex PCR reads and lists one entry per CDR3 protein. Of about 460,000 distinct CDR3 sequences in the sample, 13% to 15% were seen once. These data are also associated with another study on T cells in Graves' hyperthyroidism and ophthalmopathy.

The sequencing used peripheral blood mononuclear cells (PBMCs), collected at new diagnosis, from a patient treated with antithyroid drugs. The source is a woman between 45 and 65 years old with Graves disease. Both conserved end residues are part of each CDR3. The order of the fields is D gene, V gene, clone size, J gene, CDR3 DNA, CDR3 protein. A D gene is named only where the DNA matches it firmly. Part of the rows lack a size; the others show once, few, many or a class for expanded clones.

.	TRBV20-1	many	TRBJ2-3	TGCAGTGCTAGAGGGACGAGGAAGGGCACAGATACGCAGTATTTT	CSARGTRKGTDTQYF
TRBD2	TRBV18	few	TRBJ2-5	TGTGCCAGCTCACCACCGAACCTAGCGGGACGGGAGACCCAGTACTTC	CASSPPNLAGRETQYF
TRBD1	TRBV6-2/TRBV6-3	few	TRBJ1-2	TGTGCCAGCAGTTTTCGACCAGGGGGCCAGTATGGCTACACCTTC	CASSFRPGGQYGYTF
TRBD2	TRBV6-1	.	TRBJ2-2	TGTGCCACCAACCTAGCGGGAAACACCGGGGAGCTGTTTTTT	CATNLAGNTGELFF
.	TRBV12-5	many	TRBJ2-3	TGTGCTAGTGCCCCTTTGCGGGGCGCAGATACGCAGTATTTT	CASAPLRGADTQYF
.	TRBV24-1	.	TRBJ2-1	TGTGCCACCAGTGCCGGTCGTTTGGAGCAGTTCTTC	CATSAGRLEQFF
.	TRBV4-1	.	TRBJ2-7	TGCGCCAGCAGCCAAGATTTAGCGGAGAGCTCCTACGAGCAGTACTTC	CASSQDLAESSYEQYF
.	TRBV3-1	many	TRBJ2-6	TGTGCCAGCAGCCACCTAGCAAGTGGTAGCTCTGGGGCCAACGTCCTAACTTTC	CASSHLASGSSGANVLTF
.	TRBV4-2	many	TRBJ2-1	TGTGCCAGCAGCCAAGAGGTACCTAGCGCGGGCAATGAGCAGTTCTTC	CASSQEVPSAGNEQFF
.	TRBV10-3	.	TRBJ1-5	TGTGCCATCACTCAAGGGTCTGATCAGCCCCAGCATTTT	CAITQGSDQPQHF
TRBD1	TRBV6-5	many	TRBJ2-1	TGTGCCAGCAGTTACTATCGGGACAGGGGGAAGAATGAGCAGTTCTTC	CASSYYRDRGKNEQFF
.	TRBV2	many	TRBJ1-1	TGTGCCAGCAAAAAGGGGCCCGGGACTCCCTGGGGCACTGAAGCTTTCTTT	CASKKGPGTPWGTEAFF
.	TRBV28	many	TRBJ2-6	TGTGCCAGCAGTTTACCCCCAGGGTTAGTTGTTGGCCCCAACGTCCTGACTTTC	CASSLPPGLVVGPNVLTF
.	TRBV6-5	few	TRBJ2-1	TGTGCCAGCAGTTACGTTGGGAGGCCCTACAATGAGCAGTTCTTC	CASSYVGRPYNEQFF
TRBD1	TRBV19	.	TRBJ1-1	TGTGCCAGTAGTAGCCGGGACAGGGGGCGCGGAGGATTGAAGTTGACTGAAGCTTTCTTT	CASSSRDRGRGGLKLTEAFF
.	TRBV3-1	few	TRBJ1-2	TGTGCCAGCACCGGTGGCAGCAACTATGGCTACACCTTC	CASTGGSNYGYTF
.	TRBV27	.	TRBJ2-2	TGTGCCAGCAGTTTAGCCCCCCCCCGCCCGGGCACCGGGGAGCTGTTTTTT	CASSLAPPRPGTGELFF
.	TRBV30	few	TRBJ2-6	TGTGCCTGGAGGGGCCTCTCTGGGGCCAACGTCCTGACTTTC	CAWRGLSGANVLTF
.	TRBV7-6	many	TRBJ2-5	TGTGCCAGCAGCTTAGCGTACCGCTCTGAGACCCAGTACTTC	CASSLAYRSETQYF
TRBD1	TRBV2	many	TRBJ2-1	TGTGCCAGCAGTGATCGGCAGGGGGTATACAATGAGCAGTTCTTC	CASSDRQGVYNEQFF
.	TRBV9	few	TRBJ1-1	TGTGCCAGCAGCGTAGGGGCCCTCAAAGAAGCTTTCTTT	CASSVGALKEAFF
TRBD2	TRBV24-1	many	TRBJ2-1	TGTGCCACCAGTGACCCGGGACACTCAGGGACTAGCGGGAGGAATGAGCAGTTCTTC	CATSDPGHSGTSGRNEQFF
TRBD2	TRBV19	many	TRBJ2-7	TGTGCCAGTAGTATCGGGAGGAACCCAGCCTACGAGCAGTACTTC	CASSIGRNPAYEQYF
.	TRBV9	few	TRBJ2-1	TGTGCCAGCAGCGGCAACAGGGCCTCCTACAATGAGCAGTTCTTC	CASSGNRASYNEQFF
.	TRBV19	.	TRBJ2-1	TGTGCCAGTAGTTCCCGAGATAATGAGCAGTTCTTC	CASSSRDNEQFF
.	TRBV6-1	many	TRBJ2-3	TGTGCCAGCAGGATAACAGGGAGCACAGATACGCAGTATTTT	CASRITGSTDTQYF
.	TRBV20-1	many	TRBJ2-7	TGCAGTGCTAGAGTAGCAGGGGTAGCGTACGAGCAGTACTTC	CSARVAGVAYEQYF
TRBD1	TRBV6-1	many	TRBJ1-5	TGTGCCAGCCGGCTGAGGACAGGGGGGAATCAGCCCCAGCATTTT	CASRLRTGGNQPQHF
TRBD2	TRBV10-2	.	TRBJ2-5	TGCGCCAGCAGTGGTGGTAGCGGGTGGGAGACCCAGTACTTC	CASSGGSGWETQYF
TRBD1	TRBV28	many	TRBJ2-2	TGTGCCAGCAGAATACAGGGGGCGGAAACCGGGGAGCTGTTTTTT	CASRIQGAETGELFF
.	TRBV19	few	TRBJ2-2	TGTGCCAGTAGTATAGGTGGGACTTGGTGGACCGGGGAGCTGTTTTTT	CASSIGGTWWTGELFF
.	TRBV5-4	many	TRBJ2-5	TGTGCCAGCAGCTTGGCCGGGGGCAGGGTACAGACCCAGTACTTC	CASSLAGGRVQTQYF
TRBD2	TRBV11-2	.	TRBJ2-4	TGTGCCAGCAGCTTAGGAACGACTAGCGGGAGGGTCTCATTC	CASSLGTTSGRVSF
TRBD2	TRBV6-5	.	TRBJ2-1	TGTGCCAGCAGTTACACCCAAACTAGCGGGAGGGACAATGAGCAGTTCTTC	CASSYTQTSGRDNEQFF
.	TRBV28	many	TRBJ1-5	TGTGCCAGCAGGAGGGACGAATACGGTCAGCCCCAGCATTTT	CASRRDEYGQPQHF
TRBD1	TRBV10-3	.	TRBJ2-7	TGTGCCATCAGCTCAATGGACAGGACCTCCTACGAGCAGTACTTC	CAISSMDRTSYEQYF
TRBD2	TRBV12-3/TRBV12-4	many	TRBJ2-1	TGTGCCAGCAGTCGTTCAGGACTAGCGGGGCGGTGGGGCTCCTACAATGAGCAGTTCTTC	CASSRSGLAGRWGSYNEQFF
.	TRBV7-2	.	TRBJ2-6	TGTGCCAGCAGCTCAGGCAGGGCCCAGGGGGCCAACGTCCTGACTTTC	CASSSGRAQGANVLTF
.	TRBV6-1	many	TRBJ2-5	TGTGCCAGCAGTGAAGGACGGGACCAAGAGACCCAGTACTTC	CASSEGRDQETQYF